The entry that follows covers one T cell receptor beta chain sequence. What it binds is unknown. V trimming: 1 base; J trimming: 0 bases; junction bases outside the gene matches: 5. Germline V gene sequence: CDR1 MGHRA, CDR2 YSYEKL. The CDR3 extends over 17 amino acids. This record belongs to a study of siplizumab effects on memory and regulatory T cells. Study-level results: Researchers could map only a minor fraction of alloreactive clones to unstimulated subsets. Alloreactive sequences from unstimulated CD4+ memory cells fell significantly with siplizumab. On average, roughly 70% of mappable alloreactive CD4+ clones were Treg-derived under siplizumab, against less than 35% in controls.

The repertoire was sequenced with immunoSEQ multiplex PCR; TCRdb's copy has only in-frame clones and lacks some. Of approximately 98,000 clones detected, just under 95% appear once; the ten largest clones hold approximately 1.5%. The source material was non-Treg CD4+ T cells sorted from blood. This TCR derives from a human donor in good health. The V gene is TRBV4-1, the J gene TRBJ2-7; 11 positions agree with TRBD2. The CDR3 sequence is CASSQVTTSGISYEQYF. CDR3 nucleotides: TGCGCCAGCAGCCAAGTGACGACTAGCGGGATCTCCTACGAGCAGTACTTC.